The 29 T cell receptor beta chains listed next were all sequenced from one sample in a study of blood T cell repertoires in COVID-19. Clones were read by immunoSEQ multiplex PCR, and TCRdb kept only the in-frame ones, dropping some. The data contain some 250,000 clones, about four fifths of them seen just once; the ten biggest clones take up 9.6%. The sequenced sample was peripheral blood. These receptors were taken from a woman older than 75 with acute or convalescent COVID-19.

DNA for the CDR3: TGTGCCAGCAGCTTGGAACAGGGAAGCGAGCAGTACTTC. This encodes CASSLEQGSEQYF. The J gene is TRBJ2-7, the V gene TRBV5-4; weak D call: TRBD1 (6 bases). Looked up from germline, CDR1 is SGHNT and CDR2 is YYREEE (reference sequence). The CDR3 runs 13 residues. V lost 0 bases to trimming and J lost 6 bases, with 10 bases between them.

The CDR3 reads CSASSLAGGRLLGFNEQFF. The DNA of the CDR3 is TGCAGTGCTAGTTCCCTAGCGGGGGGCCGCCTCTTGGGCTTCAATGAGCAGTTCTTC. The J gene is TRBJ2-1, the V gene TRBV20-1; 11 bases match TRBD2. The V gene end was trimmed by 3 bases and the J gene end by 6 bases; junction bases not matched to a gene: 19. This CDR3 is built from 19 residues. Germline lookup yields CDR1 DFQATT and CDR2 SNEGSKA (reference sequence).

Notes on this clone: Other DNA sequences within the sample encode an identical CDR3. This chain joins TRBV18 and TRBJ1-5; 7 bases are a match to TRBD1. V dropped 2 bases and J dropped 4; count of bases not matched to a gene: 2. The germline V gene has CDR1 KGHSH and CDR2 LQKENI. The CDR3 extends over 14 amino acids. CDR3 region: CASSPAGGNQPQHF. CDR3 sequence (DNA): TGTGCCAGCTCACCAGCAGGGGGAAATCAGCCCCAGCATTTT. Supplemented by reference TRBV18 and TRBJ1-5, the full variable domain reads NAGVMQNPRHLVRRRGQEARLRCSPMKGHSHVYWYRQLPEEGLKFMVYLQKENIIDESGMPKERFSAEFPKEGPSILRIQQVVRGDSAAYFCASSPAGGNQPQHFGDGTRLSIL.

The J gene is TRBJ2-1, the V gene TRBV5-1; tentatively, D is TRBD1 (6 bases). Germline V gene sequence: CDR1 SGHRS, CDR2 YFSETQ. The CDR3 contains 14 residues. Deletions cut 2 bases from V and 9 bases from J, with 15 bases between. The CDR3 protein is CASSFLLQGPEQFF. The CDR3 DNA sequence: TGCGCCAGCAGCTTTCTATTACAGGGACCTGAGCAGTTCTTC.

The V and J genes are TRBV2 and TRBJ2-3; the D gene is possibly TRBD2 (6 bases). Germline assignment: CDR1 SNHLY and CDR2 FYNNEI. This CDR3 region has 16 residues. Trimming shortened V by 5 bases and J by 6 bases, and 21 bases separated the two germline ends. The CDR3 region is CASSIHSGGARDTQYF. The CDR3 DNA is TGTGCCAGCAGTATACATAGCGGCGGGGCCCGGGATACGCAGTATTTT.

This chain joins TRBV3-1 (or the pseudogene TRBV3-2) and TRBJ2-7; TRBD2 agrees at 8 bases. The ends lost 4 bases at V and 6 bases at J; junction bases unmatched: 14. This CDR3 spans 16 amino acids. Germline CDR1 LGHDT, CDR2 YNNKEL (reference sequence). The CDR3 loop is CASSPSGGRRFSEQYF. Written as DNA, the CDR3 is TGTGCCAGCAGCCCGTCGGGGGGGCGGCGGTTCTCCGAGCAGTACTTC.

The gene calls are TRBV6-1 and TRBJ1-2, with D perhaps TRBD1 (5 bases). The CDR3 has 15 residues. Germline V gene data show CDR1 as MNHNS and CDR2 as SASEGT. Trimming cost V 0 bases and J 4 bases, with 12 bases left between them. Here the CDR3 reads CASSEALRDSYGYTF. For the CDR3, the DNA is TGTGCCAGCAGTGAAGCGCTTCGAGACAGCTATGGCTACACCTTC.

V is TRBV3-1 (or the pseudogene TRBV3-2) and J is TRBJ2-6, with D perhaps TRBD1 (5 bases). The CDR3 extends over 17 amino acids. V was cut by 1 base and J by 2 bases, with 12 bases left in between. Germline CDR1 and CDR2: LGHDT and YNNKEL (reference sequence). CDR3 in amino acids: CASSQVRVLAGANVLTF. CDR3 coding DNA: TGTGCCAGCAGCCAAGTCAGGGTACTTGCTGGGGCCAACGTCCTGACTTTC.

The chain is built from TRBV28 and TRBJ1-2; D not resolved. V was cut by 1 base and J by 3 bases, with 9 bases left in between. This CDR3 is 14 amino acids long. Germline-derived CDR1 and CDR2 are MDHEN and SYDVKM. In DNA, the CDR3 is TGTGCCAGCAGTTTATCGGGGATTGACTATGGCTACACCTTC. This sequence encodes CASSLSGIDYGYTF.

This clone was counted a few times. V and J are TRBV5-4 and TRBJ1-1, with D perhaps TRBD1 (6 bases). The germline V and J ends were trimmed by 0 bases and 3 bases, with 12 bases remaining between them. This CDR3 spans 15 amino acids. The V gene's germline CDR1 is SGHNT and CDR2 YYREEE (reference sequence). CDR3 loop: CASSLVPRGDTEAFF. CDR3 nucleotides: TGTGCCAGCAGCTTGGTACCCAGGGGCGACACTGAAGCTTTCTTT.

The gene calls are TRBV6-6 and TRBJ1-5, with 9 bases aligning to TRBD1. With V trimmed by 5 bases and J by 2 bases, 10 bases remained unmatched. The CDR3 covers 17 residues. Per germline, CDR1 MNHNY and CDR2 SVGAGI (reference sequence). The CDR3 nucleotides read TGTGCCAGCAGTCGGGACAGGGTGGAGGTGGGCAATCAGCCCCAGCATTTT. Its protein is CASSRDRVEVGNQPQHF.

The chain carries TRBV7-8 and TRBJ1-5; D might be TRBD1 (5 bases). Germline V gene lookup returns CDR1 SGHVS and CDR2 FQNEAQ. The CDR3 runs to 16 residues. V was shortened by 1 base and J by 0 bases, with 10 bases between the two germline ends. CDR3 sequence reads: CASSLEGALSNQPQHF. CDR3 nucleotides: TGTGCCAGCAGCTTAGAAGGGGCACTTAGCAATCAGCCCCAGCATTTT. The full variable domain, completed using reference TRBV7-8 and TRBJ1-5, is GAGVSQSPRYKVAKRGQDVALRCDPISGHVSLFWYQQALGQGPEFLTYFQNEAQLDKSGLPSDRFFAERPEGSVSTLKIQRTQQEDSAVYLCASSLEGALSNQPQHFGDGTRLSIL.

The rearrangement joins TRBV7-9 to TRBJ2-7; 7 bases are a match to TRBD1. CDR3 length: 15 amino acids. CDR1 and CDR2 from the germline V gene are SEHNR and FQNEAQ (reference sequence). After removal of 1 base from V and 3 bases from J, the junction contained 6 bases not matched to a gene. The CDR3 region is CASSLEGTDFYEQYF. The CDR3 bases are TGTGCCAGCAGCTTAGAAGGGACAGATTTCTACGAGCAGTACTTC.

The chain employs TRBV3-1 (or the pseudogene TRBV3-2) and TRBJ2-3; 7 bases are a match to TRBD2. CDR3 length equals 18 residues. The trim removed 4 bases at V and 0 bases at J, leaving 13 bases unmatched. Germline V gene lookup returns CDR1 LGHDT and CDR2 YNNKEL (reference sequence). The CDR3 here is CASSPQSGWRGSTDTQYF. DNA of the CDR3: TGTGCCAGCAGCCCGCAAAGCGGGTGGCGGGGGAGCACAGATACGCAGTATTTT.

This chain uses TRBV2 with TRBJ1-5; 11 bases map to TRBD1. The CDR3 sequence is 13 residues long. J was trimmed by 6 bases and V by 8 bases; bases with no gene match: 3. Germline assignment: CDR1 SNHLY and CDR2 FYNNEI. The CDR3 here is CASGQGAFQPQHF. The CDR3 DNA is TGTGCCAGCGGACAGGGGGCGTTTCAGCCCCAGCATTTT.

This clone has more than one count but fewer than ten. V gene TRBV5-1 combines with J gene TRBJ1-3, with D perhaps TRBD1 (6 bases). Germline assignment: CDR1 SGHRS and CDR2 YFSETQ. The germline V and J ends were trimmed by 3 bases and 4 bases, with 14 bases remaining between them. This CDR3 has 15 amino acids. CDR3 residues: CASSSSGDLGNTIYF. The CDR3 DNA is TGCGCCAGCAGCTCCTCAGGGGATCTCGGAAACACCATATATTTT.

The gene calls are TRBV27 and TRBJ1-6; possible D gene TRBD1, 6 bases. The CDR3 totals 15 residues. The germline V and J ends were trimmed by 6 bases and 14 bases, with 23 bases remaining between them. Per germline, CDR1 MNHEY and CDR2 SMNVEV (reference sequence). CDR3 in DNA: TGTGCCAGCAGCTCTTCAGGGGCCCCAAATTTTGCCCTCCACTTT. This encodes CASSSSGAPNFALHF.

J is TRBJ1-6 and V is TRBV5-1, with a possible D match to TRBD1 (6 bases). Germline CDR1 is SGHRS and CDR2 is YFSETQ. The CDR3 length is 15 residues. V lost 3 bases and J lost 9, with 16 bases in between. CDR3 region: CASSSEGVSGSPLHF. As DNA, the CDR3 is TGCGCCAGCAGCTCCGAGGGGGTATCGGGTTCACCCCTCCACTTT.

This clone was seen just once. This chain uses TRBV3-1 (or the pseudogene TRBV3-2) with TRBJ1-2, with 9 positions matching TRBD1. Trimming cost V 6 bases and J 8 bases; bases outside gene matches: 7. Per the germline V gene, CDR1 is LGHDT and CDR2 is YNNKEL (reference sequence). The CDR3 has 13 amino acids. CDR3 amino acids: CASSSDRGGGYTF. Here the CDR3 DNA reads TGTGCCAGCAGTTCGGACAGGGGCGGGGGCTACACCTTC.

V gene TRBV7-9 combines with J gene TRBJ2-3, with D unresolved. The CDR3 covers 13 residues. Germline V gene data show CDR1 as SEHNR and CDR2 as FQNEAQ (reference sequence). V lost 6 bases and J lost 0, with 7 bases in between. For the CDR3, the DNA is TGTGCCAGCAGGGCGACTAGCACAGATACGCAGTATTTT. Translating gives CASRATSTDTQYF.

This rearrangement joins TRBV6-5 to TRBJ1-2; no clear D. From germline, CDR1 is MNHEY and CDR2 SVGAGI. This CDR3 has 14 amino acids. V lost 4 bases and J lost 0, with 9 bases in between. CDR3 bases: TGTGCCAGCAGTTTAGCCGGTCCTAACTATGGCTACACCTTC. This gives the protein CASSLAGPNYGYTF.

J is TRBJ1-5 and V is TRBV28; perhaps TRBD1 as D (5 bases). The CDR3 covers 14 residues. V lost 6 bases, J lost 5 bases, and 14 bases lay in between. Germline V gene lookup returns CDR1 MDHEN and CDR2 SYDVKM. The CDR3, as DNA: TGTGCCAGCAGCTTGGCGGGGGGGGATCAGCCCCAGCATTTT. Protein: CASSLAGGDQPQHF.

The chain couples TRBV5-8 to TRBJ2-5, with D possibly TRBD1 on 6 matching bases. V was trimmed by 6 bases and J by 1 base, leaving 19 bases between them. The CDR3 contains 16 residues. Germline values: CDR1 SGHTS, CDR2 YDEGEE. The CDR3 here is CASTQGQRSFQETQYF. CDR3 DNA sequence: TGTGCCAGCACCCAAGGACAGCGGTCCTTCCAAGAGACCCAGTACTTC.

The genes are TRBV9 and TRBJ1-2; no firm D call. Germline assignment: CDR1 SGDLS and CDR2 YYNGEE. V was clipped by 0 bases and J by 3 bases, with 6 bases between them. The length of the CDR3 is 13 residues. The DNA for the CDR3 is TGTGCCAGCAGCGTAGGGCTGTACTATGGCTACACCTTC. It codes for CASSVGLYYGYTF.

The V gene is TRBV7-8, the J gene TRBJ2-7; D is unresolved. Germline CDR1 reads SGHVS; CDR2 reads FQNEAQ. CDR3 length: 14 residues. Trimming left V 2 bases short and J 4 bases short, with 12 bases between. The CDR3 DNA sequence: TGTGCCAGCAGCTTAAGCCGGTCTTCGTACGAGCAGTACTTC. This sequence encodes CASSLSRSSYEQYF.

The V call is TRBV3-1 (or the pseudogene TRBV3-2), the J call TRBJ2-1; D perhaps matches TRBD1 (5 bases). Germline V gene sequence: CDR1 LGHDT, CDR2 YNNKEL (reference sequence). There are 14 residues in the CDR3. V gave up 3 bases and J gave up 8 bases, with 14 bases separating them. CDR3 sequence (DNA): TGTGCCAGCAGCCAGGGCAGGGCCAGGGATGAGCAGTTCTTC. Translating it yields CASSQGRARDEQFF.

The chain joins TRBV7-9 to TRBJ1-5, with D possibly matching TRBD1 (5 bases). The length of the CDR3 is 14 residues. V was clipped by 5 bases and J by 8 bases, with 16 bases between them. The germline CDR1 and CDR2 sequences are SEHNR and FQNEAQ (reference sequence). The CDR3 nucleotides read TGTGCCAGCAGCCACGCGGGTCGGGGGAAGCCCCAGCATTTT. Its translation: CASSHAGRGKPQHF.

The chain couples TRBV5-4 to TRBJ2-1; 13 positions agree with TRBD2. The CDR3 contains 14 residues. After removal of 3 bases from V and 7 bases from J, the junction contained 1 base not matched to a gene. From germline, CDR1 is SGHNT and CDR2 YYREEE (reference sequence). CDR3 coding DNA: TGTGCCAGCAGCTCGGGACTAGCGGGGAATGAGCAGTTCTTC. This codes for CASSSGLAGNEQFF.

CDR3: CAWSWRDSYGYTF. The CDR3 DNA is TGTGCCTGGAGTTGGAGGGATAGCTATGGCTACACCTTC. The rearrangement joins TRBV30 to TRBJ1-2; D uncertain. V lost 2 bases, J lost 4 bases, and 11 bases lay in between. The CDR3 loop spans 13 amino acids. Germline loops: CDR1 GTSNPN, CDR2 SVGIG (reference sequence).